Listed below are T cell receptor beta chains from one sample, sequenced in a study of technical replicates of blood from a handful of donors. The method was immunoSEQ multiplex PCR; TCRdb's version includes in-frame clones alone and lacks a portion of them. The sample yields more than 65,000 clones, roughly 90% seen once. Material: T cells isolated from PBMCs. The receptors come from a human donor in good health. Each CDR3 is given with its conserved first and last residue. The order of the fields is D gene, clone size, J gene, V gene, CDR3 DNA, CDR3 protein. The D gene is left open where the match is weak. The size field is filled for only some rows; it gives once, few, many or a size class.

>-|-|TRBJ1-5|TRBV30
TGTGCCTGGAGTGTATTTAGGGAGGTGCAGCCCCAGCATTTT
CAWSVFREVQPQHF
>TRBD1|-|TRBJ2-2|TRBV7-7
TGTGCTAGCAAAGGGACAGGGGGCTTCGGGGAGCTGTTTTTT
CASKGTGGFGELFF
>TRBD1|-|TRBJ2-2|TRBV6-5
TGTGCCAGCAGTTCAACAGGGGGAGAGGGACGGAAGCTGTTTTTT
CASSSTGGEGRKLFF
>-|-|TRBJ1-5|TRBV6-5
TGTGCCAGCAGTTACTGGGGGGGGCCCCAGCATTTT
CASSYWGGPQHF
>-|-|TRBJ2-2|TRBV5-1
TGCGCCAGCAGCTTGTGGGGGGATAACACCGGGGAGCTGTTTTTT
CASSLWGDNTGELFF
>TRBD1|-|TRBJ2-3|TRBV28
TGTGCCAGCAGTCCGACAGGGAGCACAGATACGCAGTATTTT
CASSPTGSTDTQYF
>-|-|TRBJ1-1|TRBV4-1
TGCGCCAGCAGCCAAGTGGGGGGTAGGAACACTGAAGCTTTCTTT
CASSQVGGRNTEAFF
>TRBD2|-|TRBJ2-1|TRBV13
TGTGCCAGCAGCCCCTACGGACTAGCGGGAGGGTATGAGCAGTTCTTC
CASSPYGLAGGYEQFF
>TRBD1|-|TRBJ1-1|TRBV6-5
TGTGCCAGCAACGAAGCAACAGGGGGTGCCGGAGCTTTCTTT
CASNEATGGAGAFF
>-|once|TRBJ2-2|TRBV25-1
TGTGCCAGCAGTAAGCCGCTGGGCAGAGAAACCGGGGAGCTGTTTTTT
CASSKPLGRETGELFF
>-|-|TRBJ1-1|TRBV29-1
TGCAGCGTTGATCGGGGGTGGAACACTGAAGCTTTCTTT
CSVDRGWNTEAFF
>TRBD1|-|TRBJ2-4|TRBV7-8
TGTGCCAGCAGCTCCTGGGACAGGGGAAACATTCAGTACTTC
CASSSWDRGNIQYF
>TRBD2|-|TRBJ2-1|TRBV19
TGTGCCAGTAGTCTCCGAGAAGCGGGAGCCTACAATGAGCAGTTCTTC
CASSLREAGAYNEQFF
>-|once|TRBJ1-5|TRBV7-9
TGTGCCAGCAGCAGCAGGGATAGCAATCAGCCCCAGCATTTT
CASSSRDSNQPQHF
>TRBD1|-|TRBJ2-3|TRBV19
TGTGCCAGTAAAACAGACAGGGACACAGATACGCAGTATTTT
CASKTDRDTDTQYF
>-|-|TRBJ1-4|TRBV5-6
TGTGCCAGCAGCTTGGGTGTCACTCCTCTGTTTTTT
CASSLGVTPLFF
>-|-|TRBJ1-2|TRBV6-6
TGTGCCAGCAGTTATTCAGACAGAATCTATGGCTACACCTTC
CASSYSDRIYGYTF
>TRBD2|-|TRBJ2-2|TRBV10-3
TGTGCCATTCGGACTAGCACGAACACCGGGGAGCTGTTTTTT
CAIRTSTNTGELFF
>-|few|TRBJ2-1|TRBV9
TGTGCCGGGCACCCGGGTCTCACGGCGGGTGAGCAGTTCTTC
CAGHPGLTAGEQFF
>-|-|TRBJ1-2|TRBV7-9
TGTGCCAGCAGCGGTGACAGTGGCTACACCTTC
CASSGDSGYTF
>-|few|TRBJ1-1|TRBV4-1
TGCGCCAGCAGCCAAGATCGTTCACGGTACGCGTTGAGCGAAGCTTTCTTT
CASSQDRSRYALSEAFF
>-|-|TRBJ2-3|TRBV27
TGTGCCAGCAGTGTGACTCAACTCCTCACAGATACGCAGTATTTT
CASSVTQLLTDTQYF
>TRBD1|-|TRBJ1-2|TRBV2
TGTGCCACTCACAGGGGGAGCAGTGATGGCTACACCTTC
CATHRGSSDGYTF
>TRBD1|-|TRBJ2-2|TRBV6-5
TGTGCCAGCAGGGCAACAGGGGACACCGGGGAGCTGTTTTTT
CASRATGDTGELFF
>TRBD1|-|TRBJ1-5|TRBV19
TGTGCCAGTAGTCCCCGGCAGGGGGGCCATAATCAGCCCCAGCATTTT
CASSPRQGGHNQPQHF
>-|-|TRBJ1-2|TRBV30
TGTGCCTGGGCCGCAGGGTGGGACTATGGCTACACCTTC
CAWAAGWDYGYTF
>TRBD2|-|TRBJ2-5|TRBV4-3
TGCGCCAGCAGCCAGGCACTAGCGGGCGCCGAGACCCAGTACTTC
CASSQALAGAETQYF
>TRBD1|-|TRBJ1-1|TRBV27
TGTGCCAGCAGTTTAACAGGGGGCAACACTGAAGCTTTCTTT
CASSLTGGNTEAFF
>TRBD2|-|TRBJ2-2|TRBV5-1
TGCGCCAGTGCCGGGACTAGCGGCACCGGGGAGCTGTTTTTT
CASAGTSGTGELFF
>-|-|TRBJ2-6|TRBV29-1
TGCAGCGTAGCTACCTCTGGGGCCAACGTCCTGACTTTC
CSVATSGANVLTF
>-|-|TRBJ2-3|TRBV5-1
TGCGCCAGCAGCTTGGATCCCACAAGATATACGCAGTATTTT
CASSLDPTRYTQYF
>TRBD2|-|TRBJ2-1|TRBV27
TGTGCCAGCCGGTGGCTAGCGGGAGGTTACAATGAGCAGTTCTTC
CASRWLAGGYNEQFF
>-|-|TRBJ1-1|TRBV5-4
TGTGCCAGCAGCTTGGAGTTAGACACTGAAGCTTTCTTT
CASSLELDTEAFF
>-|-|TRBJ2-7|TRBV11-3
TGTGCCAGCAGCTTAGGGTCAGGGGTGAACTACGAGCAGTACTTC
CASSLGSGVNYEQYF
>-|-|TRBJ1-1|TRBV25-1
TGTGCCAGCAGTGAAGCAGGCAGGGCGAACACTGAAGCTTTCTTT
CASSEAGRANTEAFF
>TRBD1|-|TRBJ2-1|TRBV5-1
TGCGCCAGCAGCATGACAGGGCGCAATGAGCAGTTCTTC
CASSMTGRNEQFF
>-|-|TRBJ1-2|TRBV20-1
TGCAGTGCCCTCCGCGATGGCTACACCTTC
CSALRDGYTF
>-|-|TRBJ2-7|TRBV15
TGTGCCACCAGCACAATGAAATTAGATGCGGAGCAGTACTTC
CATSTMKLDAEQYF
>TRBD1|-|TRBJ2-1|TRBV27
TGTGCCAGCAGTATAATACAGGGGGCAGAGCAGTTCTTC
CASSIIQGAEQFF
>TRBD2|-|TRBJ2-7|TRBV2
TGTGCCAGCACTAGACTAGCCGACTACGAGCAGTACTTC
CASTRLADYEQYF
>TRBD2|-|TRBJ2-2|TRBV7-3
TGTGCCAGCAGCTTACCTAGCGGGAGCACCGGGGAGCTGTTTTTT
CASSLPSGSTGELFF
>-|-|TRBJ2-5|TRBV19
TGTGCCAGTAGTATTAGAACAGGGAAAGAGACCCAGTACTTC
CASSIRTGKETQYF
>-|-|TRBJ1-5|TRBV6-6
TGTGCCAGCAGTTACTTATCTCAGCCCCAGCATTTT
CASSYLSQPQHF
>-|-|TRBJ1-2|TRBV20-1
TGCAGTGCTAGAGTTAGCTATGGCTACACCTTC
CSARVSYGYTF
>TRBD2|once|TRBJ2-3|TRBV5-4
TGTGCCAGCAGCATCGAGCGGGGGACTAGCACAGATACGCAGTATTTT
CASSIERGTSTDTQYF
>TRBD1|-|TRBJ2-7|TRBV6-6
TGTGCCAGCAGCCCAGTGGGGACAGAATACGAGCAGTACTTC
CASSPVGTEYEQYF
>TRBD1|once|TRBJ2-7|TRBV7-9
TGTGCCAGCAGCTTGAGGGACAGTCCCGACTACGAGCAGTACTTC
CASSLRDSPDYEQYF
>-|few|TRBJ2-2|TRBV7-9
TGTGCCAGCAGCCAACTAGGCGGGAACACCGGGGAGCTGTTTTTT
CASSQLGGNTGELFF
>TRBD2|once|TRBJ2-1|TRBV7-9
TGTGCCAGCAGCTTAGCACTAGCGGGAGTTCCCGATGAGCAGTTCTTC
CASSLALAGVPDEQFF
>-|-|TRBJ1-1|TRBV7-3
TGTGCCAGCAGCTTACAGGGTGGGTACACTGAAGCTTTCTTT
CASSLQGGYTEAFF
>TRBD2|once|TRBJ2-1|TRBV4-1
TGCGCCAGCAGCCAAGATCTGGGACTAGGATCCGGGAATGAGCAGTTCTTC
CASSQDLGLGSGNEQFF
>-|-|TRBJ1-1|TRBV18
TGTGCCAGCTCATTCCTCGACAGCCTCATGAACACTGAAGCTTTCTTT
CASSFLDSLMNTEAFF
>-|-|TRBJ2-7|TRBV27
TGTGCCAGCAGACCGGGGACTGTCTACGAGCAGTACTTC
CASRPGTVYEQYF
>-|-|TRBJ2-1|TRBV9
TGTGCCAGCAGCGTAGTGGGGAGCTCCTACAATGAGCAGTTCTTC
CASSVVGSSYNEQFF